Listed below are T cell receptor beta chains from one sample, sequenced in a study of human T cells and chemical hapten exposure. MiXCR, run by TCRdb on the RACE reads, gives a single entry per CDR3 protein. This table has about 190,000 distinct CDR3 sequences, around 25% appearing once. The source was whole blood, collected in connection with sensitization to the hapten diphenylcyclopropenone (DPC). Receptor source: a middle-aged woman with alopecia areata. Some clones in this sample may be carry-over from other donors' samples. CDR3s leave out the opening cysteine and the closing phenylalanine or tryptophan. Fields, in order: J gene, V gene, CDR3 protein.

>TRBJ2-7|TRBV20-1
SASRPLAYEQY
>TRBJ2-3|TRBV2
ASSGRTGTFTDTQY
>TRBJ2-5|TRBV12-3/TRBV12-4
ASSPSSQETQY
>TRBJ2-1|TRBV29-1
SVRPWTLTDTMMEQF
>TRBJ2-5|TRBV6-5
ASSYPGGGETQY
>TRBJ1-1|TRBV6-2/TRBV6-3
ASSRDITEAF
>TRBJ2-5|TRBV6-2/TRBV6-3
ASSTSGSRQTQY
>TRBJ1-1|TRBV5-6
ASSSQGGATEAF
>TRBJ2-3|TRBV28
ASTPRGTGHSDTQY
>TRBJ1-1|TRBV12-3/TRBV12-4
ASSLQGAETEAF
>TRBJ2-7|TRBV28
ASSPLYEQY
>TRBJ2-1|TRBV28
ASSLGASGRNEQF
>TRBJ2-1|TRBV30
AWTGGGHEQF
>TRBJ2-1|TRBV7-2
ASSLRQDNEQF
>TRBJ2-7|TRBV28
ASSFPPGLTSYEQY
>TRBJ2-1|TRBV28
ASYGIIYNEQF
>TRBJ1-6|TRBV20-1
SAPRTGDNSPLH
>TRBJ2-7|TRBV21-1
ASSKNTLTYAYEQY
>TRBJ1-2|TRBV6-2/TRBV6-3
ASSPSLYGYT
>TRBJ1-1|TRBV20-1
SAPPSTGFGEAF
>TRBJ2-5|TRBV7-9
ASSLADPRQKGYSYQETQY
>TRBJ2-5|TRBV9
ASSPGLAGGQQETQY
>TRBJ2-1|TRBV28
ASSRTGGYNEQF